These T cell receptor beta chains were read from a single sample in a study of blood T cell repertoires in COVID-19. The method was immunoSEQ multiplex PCR; TCRdb's version includes in-frame clones alone and lacks a portion of them. The profile shows about 150,000 clones, 84% of them singletons. Sequenced sample: peripheral blood. Receptors originate from a human donor in a cohort sampled during active COVID-19. Each CDR3 is given with its conserved first and last residue. A D gene is named only where the DNA matches it firmly. Some rows have no size entry. The others give once, few or many, or a class for an expanded clone.

>few|TRBJ1-5|.|TRBV28
CASKSSGNQPQHF
TGTGCCAGCAAGTCTAGTGGCAATCAGCCCCAGCATTTT
>.|TRBJ1-1|TRBD1|TRBV7-6
CASRVGTGWNTEAFF
TGTGCCAGCAGGGTGGGGACAGGGTGGAACACTGAAGCTTTCTTT
>.|TRBJ1-1|TRBD1|TRBV6-4
CASSESGGTEAFF
TGTGCCAGCAGTGAATCAGGGGGCACTGAAGCTTTCTTT
>.|TRBJ1-1|.|TRBV3-1/TRBV3-2
CASSQRVGPNTEAFF
TGTGCCAGCAGCCAGAGGGTTGGCCCCAACACTGAAGCTTTCTTT
>once|TRBJ1-3|.|TRBV19
CASRAFSASGNTIYF
TGTGCCAGTAGAGCGTTTTCCGCCTCTGGAAACACCATATATTTT
>.|TRBJ2-5|TRBD2|TRBV7-2
CASSLGGGGQETQYF
TGTGCCAGCAGCTTAGGCGGGGGGGGGCAAGAGACCCAGTACTTC
>.|TRBJ2-1|.|TRBV2
CASSPQSGTSYNEQFF
TGTGCCAGCAGCCCCCAATCGGGGACATCCTACAATGAGCAGTTCTTC
>.|TRBJ1-2|TRBD1|TRBV28
CASSGTGYGYTF
TGTGCCAGCAGCGGGACAGGATATGGCTACACCTTC
>.|TRBJ1-1|TRBD1|TRBV18
CASTGTGNGEAFF
TGTGCCAGCACCGGGACAGGGAATGGTGAAGCTTTCTTT
>.|TRBJ2-7|TRBD1|TRBV15
CATSRETGGVYEQYF
TGTGCCACCAGCAGAGAGACAGGGGGAGTCTACGAGCAGTACTTC
>.|TRBJ2-2|TRBD1|TRBV28
CASSTYGTANTGELFF
TGTGCCAGCAGCACATACGGGACAGCGAACACCGGGGAGCTGTTTTTT
>.|TRBJ2-1|TRBD2|TRBV12-5
CASEAGGSYNEQFF
TGTGCTAGTGAAGCGGGGGGCTCCTACAATGAGCAGTTCTTC
>.|TRBJ2-3|TRBD2|TRBV11-3
CASSHRAGVGDTQYF
TGTGCCAGCAGCCATAGAGCGGGGGTAGGGGATACGCAGTATTTT
>.|TRBJ2-5|.|TRBV6-5
CASSYGGRLQETQYF
TGTGCCAGCAGTTACGGGGGCAGATTACAAGAGACCCAGTACTTC
>few|TRBJ2-1|.|TRBV7-9
CASILLSSTGGQFF
TGTGCCAGCATCTTACTCTCGTCGACTGGCGGGCAGTTCTTC
>once|TRBJ2-1|.|TRBV2
CASRAYMAEQFF
TGTGCCAGCAGGGCATACATGGCCGAGCAGTTCTTC
>.|TRBJ1-5|TRBD1|TRBV2
CASSQGASNQPQHF
TGTGCCAGCAGTCAGGGGGCGAGCAATCAGCCCCAGCATTTT
>few|TRBJ2-2|.|TRBV7-9
CASSLGSGLTGELFF
TGTGCCAGCAGCTTAGGTTCAGGCCTCACCGGGGAGCTGTTTTTT
>.|TRBJ1-1|.|TRBV21-1
CASSKVSGETEAFF
TGTGCCAGCAGCAAAGTATCAGGGGAGACTGAAGCTTTCTTT
>.|TRBJ1-2|.|TRBV3-1/TRBV3-2
CASSQGSGDYGYTF
TGTGCCAGCAGCCAAGGATCGGGGGACTATGGCTACACCTTC
>.|TRBJ1-3|.|TRBV5-1
CASSEGTFSGNTIYF
TGCGCCAGCAGCGAGGGAACGTTCTCTGGAAACACCATATATTTT
>.|TRBJ2-4|TRBD1|TRBV19
CASSSSQGADIQYF
TGTGCCAGTAGTTCCTCACAGGGGGCGGACATTCAGTACTTC
>.|TRBJ1-5|.|TRBV6-2/TRBV6-3
CASSYSIRETSNQPQHF
TGTGCCAGCAGTTACTCGATTCGGGAGACTAGCAATCAGCCCCAGCATTTT
>.|TRBJ1-1|TRBD1|TRBV27
CASSKGWGKITGGTEAFF
TGTGCCAGTTCTAAGGGGTGGGGGAAAATAACAGGGGGAACTGAAGCTTTCTTT
>.|TRBJ2-3|TRBD2|TRBV28
CASSHAGGGGDTQYF
TGTGCCAGCAGTCATGCGGGGGGCGGTGGAGATACGCAGTATTTT
>.|TRBJ2-1|.|TRBV10-2
CASSVGGLGEQFF
TGCGCCAGCAGTGTGGGGGGGCTGGGAGAGCAGTTCTTC
>.|TRBJ2-3|TRBD2|TRBV9
CASSVGLAGAPTDTQYF
TGTGCCAGCAGCGTAGGACTAGCGGGGGCGCCCACAGATACGCAGTATTTT
>once|TRBJ1-4|.|TRBV9
CASGSGIGEKLFF
TGTGCCAGCGGATCAGGGATAGGGGAAAAACTGTTTTTT
>.|TRBJ1-4|TRBD1|TRBV6-5
CASSYSGDRGEKLFF
TGTGCCAGCAGTTACTCGGGGGACAGGGGTGAAAAACTGTTTTTT
>.|TRBJ2-6|.|TRBV27
CASSLSRQSVSGANVLTF
TGTGCCAGCAGTTTATCGCGACAGAGCGTCTCTGGGGCCAACGTCCTGACTTTC
>.|TRBJ1-1|.|TRBV3-1/TRBV3-2
CASSHYERQNTEAFF
TGTGCCAGCAGCCATTACGAGAGGCAGAACACTGAAGCTTTCTTT
>.|TRBJ2-1|.|TRBV27
CASSLGTQGKGSYNEQFF
TGTGCCAGCAGTTTAGGGACACAGGGTAAAGGGTCCTACAATGAGCAGTTCTTC
>.|TRBJ1-1|.|TRBV10-3
CAISEGGGTEAFF
TGTGCCATCAGTGAGGGGGGGGGCACTGAAGCTTTCTTT
>.|TRBJ1-2|.|TRBV6-2/TRBV6-3
CASSYGRGATGYGYTF
TGTGCCAGCAGTTATGGCAGGGGAGCTACGGGCTATGGCTACACCTTC
>.|TRBJ2-5|TRBD1|TRBV2
CATLGQADVETQYF
TGTGCCACTCTGGGACAGGCCGATGTGGAGACCCAGTACTTC
>.|TRBJ1-1|TRBD1|TRBV5-8
CASSDRDTEAFF
TGTGCCAGCAGCGACAGGGACACTGAAGCTTTCTTT
>.|TRBJ1-1|TRBD1|TRBV10-3
CAISAGQGRNTEAFF
TGTGCCATCAGCGCTGGACAGGGTCGGAACACTGAAGCTTTCTTT
>.|TRBJ1-2|TRBD1|TRBV4-3
CASSQEGTAGSKGYTF
TGCGCCAGCAGCCAAGAAGGGACAGCCGGAAGTAAGGGCTACACCTTC
>.|TRBJ1-2|.|TRBV12-5
CASGLDSHYGYTF
TGTGCTAGTGGTTTGGACAGTCACTATGGCTACACCTTC
>many|TRBJ1-2|.|TRBV3-1/TRBV3-2
CASSRGRVYGYTF
TGTGCCAGCAGCCGGGGCAGGGTCTATGGCTACACCTTC
>.|TRBJ2-5|.|TRBV5-5
CASSLGLAPETQYF
TGTGCCAGCAGCTTAGGGCTAGCTCCCGAGACCCAGTACTTC
>once|TRBJ1-1|.|TRBV6-5
CASKGNGAQNTEAFF
TGTGCCAGCAAGGGGAATGGAGCCCAGAACACTGAAGCTTTCTTT
>.|TRBJ2-5|.|TRBV27
CASSFSRQETQYF
TGTGCCAGCAGTTTTTCGAGACAAGAGACCCAGTACTTC
>.|TRBJ1-5|TRBD1|TRBV10-3
CAISEWDRGSYQPQHF
TGTGCCATCAGTGAGTGGGACAGGGGGTCCTATCAGCCCCAGCATTTT
>.|TRBJ2-7|TRBD1|TRBV6-6
CASNRDSGYEQYF
TGTGCCAGCAATAGGGACAGCGGATACGAGCAGTACTTC
>.|TRBJ2-7|.|TRBV6-1
CASSEAAFLGRPHEQYF
TGTGCCAGCAGTGAAGCAGCCTTCCTGGGCCGTCCTCACGAGCAGTACTTC
>once|TRBJ2-3|.|TRBV6-5
CASSSDSGTQYF
TGTGCCAGCAGTTCCGATTCGGGTACGCAGTATTTT
>.|TRBJ1-2|.|TRBV27
CASSTSGQGLWGYTF
TGTGCCAGTTCAACCTCTGGGCAGGGGCTTTGGGGCTACACCTTC
>.|TRBJ1-4|.|TRBV5-6
CASSPQGGAKLFF
TGTGCCAGCAGCCCCCAAGGTGGGGCTAAACTGTTTTTT
>.|TRBJ2-7|TRBD2|TRBV10-1
CASSEWSGGAYEQYF
TGCGCCAGCAGTGAGTGGAGCGGGGGGGCCTACGAGCAGTACTTC
>.|TRBJ2-5|TRBD2|TRBV12-3/TRBV12-4
CASSQGLEEYF
TGTGCCAGCAGCCAAGGACTAGAAGAGTACTTC
>.|TRBJ1-3|.|TRBV7-2
CASSLGTGTGNTIYF
TGTGCCAGCAGCTTAGGAACAGGGACTGGAAACACCATATATTTT
>.|TRBJ1-2|.|TRBV9
CASSPRGGYGYTF
TGTGCCAGCAGCCCCCGCGGCGGCTATGGCTACACCTTC
>.|TRBJ2-3|.|TRBV1
CTSSHHRGPLSTDTQYF
TGCACCAGCAGCCACCACAGGGGACCACTGAGCACAGATACGCAGTATTTT
>.|TRBJ1-6|.|TRBV7-9
CASSFRGVNSPLHF
TGTGCCAGCAGCTTTCGGGGGGTCAATTCACCCCTCCACTTT